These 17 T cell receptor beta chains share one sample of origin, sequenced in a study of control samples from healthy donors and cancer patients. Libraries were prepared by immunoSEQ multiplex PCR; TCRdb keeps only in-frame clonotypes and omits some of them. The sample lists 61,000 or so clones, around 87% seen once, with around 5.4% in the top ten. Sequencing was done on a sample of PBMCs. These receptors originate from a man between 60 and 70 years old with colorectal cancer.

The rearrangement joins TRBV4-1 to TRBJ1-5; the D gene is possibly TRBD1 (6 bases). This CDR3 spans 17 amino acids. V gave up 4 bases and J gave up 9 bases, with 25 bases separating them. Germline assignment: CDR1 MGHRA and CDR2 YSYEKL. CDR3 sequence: CASSPSASSRGSWPQHF. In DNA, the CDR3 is TGCGCCAGCAGCCCCTCAGCCTCAAGCAGGGGCTCGTGGCCCCAGCATTTT.

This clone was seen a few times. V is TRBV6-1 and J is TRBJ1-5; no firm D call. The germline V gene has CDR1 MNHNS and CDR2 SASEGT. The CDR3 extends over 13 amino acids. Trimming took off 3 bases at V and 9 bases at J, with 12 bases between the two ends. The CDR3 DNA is TGTGCCAGCAGTGAGAACGGGGATCGGCCCCAGCATTTT. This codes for CASSENGDRPQHF.

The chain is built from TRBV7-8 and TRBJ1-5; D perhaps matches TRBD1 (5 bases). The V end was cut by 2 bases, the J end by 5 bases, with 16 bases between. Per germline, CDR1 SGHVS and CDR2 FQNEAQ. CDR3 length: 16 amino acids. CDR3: CASSLIRGGGDQPQHF. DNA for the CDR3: TGTGCCAGCAGCTTAATTAGGGGCGGGGGGGATCAGCCCCAGCATTTT. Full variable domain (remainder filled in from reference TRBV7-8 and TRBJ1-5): GAGVSQSPRYKVAKRGQDVALRCDPISGHVSLFWYQQALGQGPEFLTYFQNEAQLDKSGLPSDRFFAERPEGSVSTLKIQRTQQEDSAVYLCASSLIRGGGDQPQHFGDGTRLSIL.

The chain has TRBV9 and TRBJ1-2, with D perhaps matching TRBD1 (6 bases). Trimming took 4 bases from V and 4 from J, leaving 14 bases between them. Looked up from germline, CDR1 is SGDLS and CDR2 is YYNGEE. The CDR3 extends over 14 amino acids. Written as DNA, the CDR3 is TGTGCCAGCAGCCCCATGGGGGCGGGCTATGGCTACACCTTC. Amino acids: CASSPMGAGYGYTF. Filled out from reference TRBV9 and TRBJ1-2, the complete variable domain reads DSGVTQTPKHLITATGQRVTLRCSPRSGDLSVYWYQQSLDQGLQFLIQYYNGEERAKGNILERFSAQQFPDLHSELNLSSLELGDSALYFCASSPMGAGYGYTFGSGTRLTVV.

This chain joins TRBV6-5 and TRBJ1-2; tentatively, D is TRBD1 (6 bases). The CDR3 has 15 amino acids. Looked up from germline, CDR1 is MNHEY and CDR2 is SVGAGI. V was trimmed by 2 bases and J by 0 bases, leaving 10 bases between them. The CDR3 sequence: CASSYQGLANYGYTF. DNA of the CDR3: TGTGCCAGCAGTTACCAGGGGTTGGCTAACTATGGCTACACCTTC.

The CDR3 nucleotides are TGTGCCAGCAGCTTGGATGCGGGGTCTTGGAATGAGCAGTTCTTC. Its protein product is CASSLDAGSWNEQFF. The rearrangement links TRBV5-5 to TRBJ2-1; D may be TRBD2 (6 bases). The CDR3 runs 15 residues. Germline values: CDR1 SGHKS, CDR2 YYEKEE (reference sequence). V lost 0 bases and J lost 7, with 14 bases in between.

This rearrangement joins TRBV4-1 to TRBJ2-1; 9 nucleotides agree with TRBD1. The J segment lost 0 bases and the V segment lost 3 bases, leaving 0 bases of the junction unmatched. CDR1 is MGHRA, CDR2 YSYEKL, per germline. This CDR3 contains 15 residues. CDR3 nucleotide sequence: TGCGCCAGCAGCCAGGGACAGGGCTCCTACAATGAGCAGTTCTTC. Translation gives CASSQGQGSYNEQFF.

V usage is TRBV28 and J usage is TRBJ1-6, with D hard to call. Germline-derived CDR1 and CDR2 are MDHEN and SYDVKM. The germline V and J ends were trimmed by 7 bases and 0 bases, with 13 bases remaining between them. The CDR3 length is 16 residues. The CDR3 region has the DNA TGTGCCAGCATCCCAACCAGGAGCTCCTATAATTCACCCCTCCACTTT. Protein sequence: CASIPTRSSYNSPLHF.

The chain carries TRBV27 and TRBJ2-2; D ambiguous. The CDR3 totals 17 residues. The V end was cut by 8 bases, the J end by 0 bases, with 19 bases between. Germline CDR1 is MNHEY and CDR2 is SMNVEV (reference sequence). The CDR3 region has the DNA TGTGCCAGCCACCCTCAAGGTAGACACACGAACACCGGGGAGCTGTTTTTT. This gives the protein CASHPQGRHTNTGELFF.

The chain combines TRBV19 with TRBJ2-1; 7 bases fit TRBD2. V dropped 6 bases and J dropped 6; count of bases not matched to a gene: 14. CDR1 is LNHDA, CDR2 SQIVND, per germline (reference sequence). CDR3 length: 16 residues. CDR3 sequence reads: CASRGYGGGDSNEQFF. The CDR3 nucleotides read TGTGCCAGTAGGGGCTATGGCGGGGGTGACTCCAATGAGCAGTTCTTC.

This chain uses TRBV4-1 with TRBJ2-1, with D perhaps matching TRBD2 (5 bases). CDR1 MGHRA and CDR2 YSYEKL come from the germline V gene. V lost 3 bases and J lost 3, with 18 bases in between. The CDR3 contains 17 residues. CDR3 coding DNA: TGCGCCAGCAGCCATCCCCGGGGAGCGAGTCTCTACAATGAGCAGTTCTTC. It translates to CASSHPRGASLYNEQFF.

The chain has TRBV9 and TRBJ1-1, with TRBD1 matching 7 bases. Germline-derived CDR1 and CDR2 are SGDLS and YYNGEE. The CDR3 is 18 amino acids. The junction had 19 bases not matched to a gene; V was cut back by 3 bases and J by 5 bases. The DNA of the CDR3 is TGTGCCAGCAGCGCCTTCATAGAGGGCAGGGGGGTCCGAACTGAAGCTTTCTTT. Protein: CASSAFIEGRGVRTEAFF.

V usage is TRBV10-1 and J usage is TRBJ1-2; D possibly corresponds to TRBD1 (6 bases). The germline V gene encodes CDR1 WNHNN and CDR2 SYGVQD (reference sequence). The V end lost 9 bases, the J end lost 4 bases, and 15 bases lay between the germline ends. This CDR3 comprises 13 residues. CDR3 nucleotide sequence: TGCGCCAGAGAGGGAGGGGGACGCTATGGCTACACCTTC. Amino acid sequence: CAREGGGRYGYTF.

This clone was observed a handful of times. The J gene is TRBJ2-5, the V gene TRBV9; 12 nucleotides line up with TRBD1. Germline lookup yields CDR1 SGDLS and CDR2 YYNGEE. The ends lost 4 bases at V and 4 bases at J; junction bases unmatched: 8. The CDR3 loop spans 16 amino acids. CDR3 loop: CASSITGTGGRETQYF. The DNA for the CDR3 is TGTGCCAGCAGCATTACCGGGACAGGGGGCCGAGAGACCCAGTACTTC.

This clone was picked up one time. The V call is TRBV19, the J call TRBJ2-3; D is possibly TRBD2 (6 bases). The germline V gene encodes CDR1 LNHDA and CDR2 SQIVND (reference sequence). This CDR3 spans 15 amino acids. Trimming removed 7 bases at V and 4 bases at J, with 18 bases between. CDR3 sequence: CASNGLGTRADTQYF. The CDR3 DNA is TGTGCCAGTAACGGTCTAGGGACTCGCGCAGATACGCAGTATTTT.

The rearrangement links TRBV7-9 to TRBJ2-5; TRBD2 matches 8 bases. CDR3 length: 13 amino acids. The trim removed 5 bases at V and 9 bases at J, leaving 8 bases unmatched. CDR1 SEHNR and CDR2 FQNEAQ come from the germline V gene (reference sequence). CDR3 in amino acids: CASSRDGGAAQYF. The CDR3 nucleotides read TGTGCCAGCAGCCGGGACGGGGGGGCGGCCCAGTACTTC.

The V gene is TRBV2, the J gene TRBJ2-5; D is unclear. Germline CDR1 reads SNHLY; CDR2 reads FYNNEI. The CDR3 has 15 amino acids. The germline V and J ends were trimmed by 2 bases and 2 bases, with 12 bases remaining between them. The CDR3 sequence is CASSEQGLPQETQYF. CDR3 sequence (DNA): TGTGCCAGCAGTGAACAAGGTCTACCTCAAGAGACCCAGTACTTC.